A selection of T cell receptor beta chains follows, all from one sample in a study of cytomegalovirus exposure and HLA in healthy donors. Assay: immunoSEQ multiplex PCR; the TCRdb copy retains only in-frame clones and omits some. The sample has some 70,000 clones; around 70% are singletons. Sequencing used PBMCs. These receptor sequences come from a male donor in good health and CMV-seropositive. The conserved cysteine and the conserved F or W are not part of the CDR3 here. Each record gives: CDR3 length, V gene, CDR3 protein.

CDR3 length: 12
V gene: TRBV7-9
CDR3 protein: ASSGTANNSPLH

CDR3 length: 11
V gene: TRBV9
CDR3 protein: ASSVGGSYEQY

CDR3 length: 12
V gene: TRBV6-1
CDR3 protein: ATRGYGRNTEAF

CDR3 length: 12
V gene: TRBV5-4
CDR3 protein: ASSDAGGWTEAF

CDR3 length: 13
V gene: TRBV6-1
CDR3 protein: ASSQRQTSYYGYT

CDR3 length: 12
V gene: TRBV9
CDR3 protein: ASSVVAGGNEQF

CDR3 length: 12
V gene: TRBV19
CDR3 protein: ASSPKWDSTEAF

CDR3 length: 13
V gene: TRBV6-1
CDR3 protein: ASRLAPRNDNEQF

CDR3 length: 15
V gene: TRBV9
CDR3 protein: ASSTGSLAGAYNEQF

CDR3 length: 9
V gene: TRBV30
CDR3 protein: AWGTARRFH

CDR3 length: 10
V gene: TRBV29-1
CDR3 protein: SVGQGAVEQY

CDR3 length: 13
V gene: TRBV29-1
CDR3 protein: SVGTGAATNEKLF

CDR3 length: 19
V gene: TRBV21-1
CDR3 protein: ASSKSPARDRGNSGANVLT

CDR3 length: 10
V gene: TRBV10-3
CDR3 protein: AISERSNEQF

CDR3 length: 10
V gene: TRBV29-1
CDR3 protein: SVEEGQNGYT

CDR3 length: 13
V gene: TRBV10-2
CDR3 protein: ASMRTSGGYNEQF

CDR3 length: 11
V gene: TRBV7-2
CDR3 protein: ASSPPSGRGEF

CDR3 length: 12
V gene: TRBV7-2
CDR3 protein: ASSLGGSYNEQF

CDR3 length: 11
V gene: TRBV5-4
CDR3 protein: ASSLAGNQPQH

CDR3 length: 14
V gene: TRBV4-3
CDR3 protein: ASSQSWGSGGVEQY

CDR3 length: 12
V gene: TRBV28
CDR3 protein: ARSSGGLGNEQF

CDR3 length: 12
V gene: TRBV11-2
CDR3 protein: ASSLSDRAGEQY

CDR3 length: 11
V gene: TRBV6-5
CDR3 protein: ASSPLPTDTQY

CDR3 length: 11
V gene: TRBV11-2
CDR3 protein: ASSLDRADGYT

CDR3 length: 11
V gene: TRBV9
CDR3 protein: ASSPQGYNEQF

CDR3 length: 12
V gene: TRBV9
CDR3 protein: ASSPTTGITEAF

CDR3 length: 11
V gene: TRBV7-7
CDR3 protein: ASSRDRGDEQY

CDR3 length: 13
V gene: TRBV7-2
CDR3 protein: ASSLGDYSGNEQF

CDR3 length: 12
V gene: TRBV7-9
CDR3 protein: ASSSGTGANVLT

CDR3 length: 12
V gene: TRBV5-1
CDR3 protein: ASSFLRREIEQF

CDR3 length: 20
V gene: TRBV2
CDR3 protein: ASSVPNLGLAGGVSSYNEQF

CDR3 length: 13
V gene: TRBV27
CDR3 protein: ASSLIQGRTDTQY

CDR3 length: 15
V gene: TRBV19
CDR3 protein: ASSTPIRTATNYGYT

CDR3 length: 13
V gene: TRBV23-1
CDR3 protein: ASSLKTETVHEQY

CDR3 length: 13
V gene: TRBV5-4
CDR3 protein: ASSFIGRAFYEQY

CDR3 length: 13
V gene: TRBV11-2
CDR3 protein: ASSIDSRRTGELF

CDR3 length: 11
V gene: TRBV7-2
CDR3 protein: ASSSYLEEKLF

CDR3 length: 13
V gene: TRBV19
CDR3 protein: ASSREGQSNYGYT

CDR3 length: 14
V gene: TRBV11-2
CDR3 protein: ASSFSPSTDFTEAF

CDR3 length: 18
V gene: TRBV27
CDR3 protein: ASTPTPPLAGGPNTGELF